Reported below is one TCR beta chain. This sample was included in a study of blood T cells in healthy people across ages. With a J-beta primer mix and a sample-barcoded 5' primer, a second PCR ran about 7 to 12 cycles. MiXCR, run by TCRdb on the 5' RACE reads, gives a single entry per CDR3 protein. This sample carries over 600,000 distinct CDR3 sequences, around 43% of them seen once, and the ten largest clones take about 32%. This TCR derives from a man at least 80 years old in good health. What was sequenced was blood.

The CDR3 DNA reads TGCGCCAGCAGCTTTCAATTGGGGGGGGTCTACGAGCAGTACTTC. It translates to CASSFQLGGVYEQYF. V is TRBV5-1 and J is TRBJ2-7, with 7 positions matching TRBD2. The CDR3 length is 15 residues. CDR1 SGHRS and CDR2 YFSETQ come from the germline V gene. The V and J ends lost 2 bases and 3 bases, in that order; junction bases with no gene match: 8.